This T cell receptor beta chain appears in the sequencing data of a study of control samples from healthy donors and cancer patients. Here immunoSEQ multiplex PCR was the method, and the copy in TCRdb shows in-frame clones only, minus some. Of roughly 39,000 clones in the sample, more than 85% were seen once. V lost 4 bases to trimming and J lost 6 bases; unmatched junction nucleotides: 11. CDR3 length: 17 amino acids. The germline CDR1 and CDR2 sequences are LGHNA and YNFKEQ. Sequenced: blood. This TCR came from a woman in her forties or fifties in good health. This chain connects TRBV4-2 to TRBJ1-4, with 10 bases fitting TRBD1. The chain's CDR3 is CASSPGTGAGTHEKLFF. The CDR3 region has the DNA TGTGCCAGCAGCCCAGGGACAGGGGCGGGTACGCATGAAAAACTGTTTTTT.